The T cell receptor (beta chain) under discussion was sequenced for a study of shared clonotypes between healthy human individuals. This CDR3 has 12 residues. The V end lost 1 base, the J end lost 11 bases, and 11 bases lay between the germline ends. The germline gives CDR1 SGHTA, CDR2 FQGNSA. Selected positively for CCR7 and CD45RO-negative, naive CD8 cells excluded terminally differentiated effector memory CD45RA+ cells. The donors were adults (healthy and HIV-negative) with no recent acute infections or vaccinations. On this clone itself: Its antigen remains unidentified.

Regarding the study as a whole: Naive subsets typically showed greater estimated richness than memory subsets. Donor scarcity curtailed the genetic and exposure-history diversity represented herein. The naive CD4 repertoires of four donors were compared, and about 5% of clonotypes were shared.

Data came from immunoSEQ multiplex PCR; TCRdb stores just in-frame clones and leaves some out. The table includes some 740,000 clones, 80% to 95% detected once. The chain is built from TRBV7-2 and TRBJ1-1; D is perhaps TRBD1 (6 bases). Source material: naive CD8+ T cells sorted from blood. The receptor comes from a man aged 25 to 40 in good health. This chain's CDR3 is CASSLGAGEAFF. Written as DNA, the CDR3 is TGTGCCAGCAGCTTAGGTGCAGGGGAGGCTTTCTTT.